The T cell receptor (beta chain) described here comes from a study of cytomegalovirus exposure and HLA in healthy donors. Study findings and constraints: TCR beta chain V- and J-gene trimming was linked, in a later analysis, to a missense variant in DCLRE1C. There were a few CMV-associated chains whose specificity for CMV antigens was confirmed in vitro. Previously analyzed data showed that most TCR beta V segments were productive at a frequency of about 87% or about 30%.

A multiplex PCR was run with 60 Vbeta primers and 13 Jbeta primers. In the authors' workflow: Counted up in a later analysis, unique TCR beta chains came to some 72 million, with around 11 million shared. Data came from immunoSEQ multiplex PCR; TCRdb stores just in-frame clones and leaves some out. The D gene and trimming were derived from the DNA, and the V and J assignments and clone size from that table. The sample yields fewer than 200,000 clones, roughly 71% seen once. There are a few counts of this clone. Its antigen is undetermined. J gave up 2 bases and V 2 bases, and 6 bases lay outside the gene matches. Germline V lookup: CDR1 MNHEY, CDR2 SVGAGI. The CDR3 sequence is 15 residues long.

V and J are TRBV6-5 and TRBJ2-7, with 7 bases matching TRBD1. The TCR sequence derives from a girl between 5 and 17 years old in good health and CMV-seronegative. Sequencing was done on a sample of PBMCs. The CDR3 is CASSYDWQGAYEQYF. The CDR3 DNA is TGTGCCAGCAGTTACGACTGGCAGGGGGCCTACGAGCAGTACTTC.